This TCR beta chain stems from a study of tumor-infiltrating lymphocytes in oesophageal squamous cell carcinoma. MiXCR, run by TCRdb on the PCR reads, gives a single entry per CDR3 protein. The sample records roughly 11,000 distinct CDR3 sequences, more than 55% being singletons. This clonotype appeared a single time. V lost 5 bases and J 1 base, leaving 11 bases between the germline ends. The CDR3 sequence is 14 residues long. The material sequenced was esophageal tumor tissue. The source of this sequence is a male donor with esophageal squamous cell carcinoma. The chain combines TRBV12-3 or TRBV12-4 with TRBJ1-1; perhaps TRBD1 as D (6 bases). The CDR3 nucleotides are TGTGCCAGCAGTCCACAGGGTGCGAACACTGAAGCTTTCTTT. Amino acid sequence: CASSPQGANTEAFF.